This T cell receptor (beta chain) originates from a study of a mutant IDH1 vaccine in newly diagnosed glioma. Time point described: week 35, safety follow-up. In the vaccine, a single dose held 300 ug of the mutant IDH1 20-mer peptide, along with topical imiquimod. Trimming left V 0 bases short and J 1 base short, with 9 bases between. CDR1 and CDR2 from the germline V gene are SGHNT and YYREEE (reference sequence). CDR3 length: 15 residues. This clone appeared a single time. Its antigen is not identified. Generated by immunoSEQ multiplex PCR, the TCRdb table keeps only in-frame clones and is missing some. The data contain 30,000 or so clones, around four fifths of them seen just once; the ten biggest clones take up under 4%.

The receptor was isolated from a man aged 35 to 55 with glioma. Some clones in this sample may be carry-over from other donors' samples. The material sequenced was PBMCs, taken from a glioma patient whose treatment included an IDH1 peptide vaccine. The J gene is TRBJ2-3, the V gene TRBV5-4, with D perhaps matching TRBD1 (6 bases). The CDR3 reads CASSLEGVGTDTQYF. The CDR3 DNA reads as TGTGCCAGCAGCTTGGAGGGGGTGGGCACAGATACGCAGTATTTT.